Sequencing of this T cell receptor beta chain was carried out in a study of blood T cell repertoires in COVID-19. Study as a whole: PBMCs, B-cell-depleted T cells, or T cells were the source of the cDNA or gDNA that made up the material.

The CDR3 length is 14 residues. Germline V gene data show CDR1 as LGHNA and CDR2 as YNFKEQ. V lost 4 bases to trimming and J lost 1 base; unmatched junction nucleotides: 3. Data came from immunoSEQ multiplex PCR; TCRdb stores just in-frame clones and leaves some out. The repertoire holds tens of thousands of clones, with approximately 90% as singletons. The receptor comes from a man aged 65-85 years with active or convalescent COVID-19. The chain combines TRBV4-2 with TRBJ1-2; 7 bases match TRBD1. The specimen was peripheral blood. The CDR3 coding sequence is TGTGCCAGCAGCCCGGACAGGATTAACTATGGCTACACCTTC. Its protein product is CASSPDRINYGYTF.